This TCR beta chain stems from a study of CD8+ T cells in alopecia areata (dated by TCRdb to the late 2010s). With regard to the full study: Treated patients were enrolled in an open-label pilot trial of oral tofacitinib at 5 to 10 mg twice daily for moderate-to-severe alopecia areata. Tofacitinib was given for 6 to 18 months, followed by 6 months of follow-up off drug to assess delayed response and recurrence. For the treated patients, the SALT score, which quantifies what percentage of scalp surface area is affected, served as the measure of disease severity. The study used high-throughput TCRbeta sequencing to examine T cell clonal expansion in alopecia areata, in both the C3H/HeJ mouse model and human patients. On the human side, TCRbeta sequencing was run on scalp tissue and on sorted CD4+ and CD8+ peripheral blood T cells from healthy controls and from alopecia areata patients with either patchy or totalis/universalis disease. Biopsies were taken from tofacitinib-treated patients at baseline and again at 4 and 24 weeks into treatment, and several of those patients also had a later scalp biopsy. Clonality in the scalp was compared among normal scalp (n=4), patchy alopecia areata scalp (n=8), and alopecia totalis/universalis scalp (n=8). RNA was extracted with the PAXgene miRNA kit for fixed scalp, the miRNeasy kit for PBMCs, and the RNeasy kit for mouse skin. TCRbeta CDR3 regions were amplified by immunoSEQ multiplex PCR using 35 Vbeta forward and 13 Jbeta reverse primers. Overall study results and their limits: Compared with normal scalp, lesional scalp, particularly in alopecia totalis/universalis, had higher clonality and more expanded CD8+ clones, which suggests antigenic drive. Compared with mice, TCR sequences shared between patients were less clear, possibly partly because of HLA diversity across the patient population. During tofacitinib treatment, many expanded lesional clones remained in scalp and blood, and this persistence may partly explain relapse after treatment is stopped. Unlike mouse skin, where gammadelta T cells dominate, normal human skin contains resident alphabeta T cells that get sequenced too, which complicates analysis of the scalp TCR repertoire. Tofacitinib significantly decreased scalp clonality and the number of expanded CD8+ clones among the top 100 scalp clones. Because the treated cohort was small and had only one nonresponder, larger studies are needed to examine links between baseline CD8+ expansion and response.

CDR1 is given as LNHDA and CDR2 as SQIVND, both from the germline V gene (reference sequence). Relative to germline, V is 10 bases shorter and J is 1 base shorter, with 16 bases between their ends. The CDR3 sequence holds 14 residues, the cysteine and phenylalanine included. Only the CDR3 DNA stays, 42 bases, in frame from base 1. In regard to this clone: Its antigen remains unidentified. Per-base quality was not reported, and no clone a single base away is much larger than it.

Receptor libraries were prepared by the immunoSEQ multiplex PCR assay. For TCR sequencing, RNA was extracted from every sample and reverse transcribed into cDNA to serve as template. First-strand cDNA was synthesized with SuperScript III using a 2:1 mix of oligo-dT and random hexamers. A synthetic immune receptor repertoire was used to assess amplification bias, and residual bias was removed computationally. The original pipeline was this. Raw reads were preprocessed to remove errors, and CDR3 was defined according to IMGT conventions as the region from the conserved cysteine to phenylalanine. Clonality was computed by normalizing Shannon entropy by log2 of the number of productive unique TCRs and subtracting the result from 1. CD4 or CD8 identity of scalp clones was inferred by cross-referencing scalp TCRbeta sequences with sorted blood CD4 and CD8 repertoires. TCRdb re-hosts the immuneACCESS table, in-frame sequences only. Its copies lack some clones; in the studies checked, an unresolved V gene accounts for under half of them, and the cause for the rest is not known. V and J calls and clone size are those listed in that table; D and trimming were worked out from the DNA. The sample records some 120,000 clones, roughly three fifths of which are singletons. 9% to 15% of the sample is in the top ten clones.

Per the publication, the time point label means: less than 25 weeks on oral tofacitinib. This sample's treatment or condition label indicates: oral pan-JAK inhibitor, 5-10 mg twice daily. Peripheral blood and lesional scalp punch biopsies were obtained from patients with alopecia areata. After PBMCs were isolated by density centrifugation and stained for CD3, CD4 and CD8, a FACSAria was used to sort CD4+ and CD8+ T cells. This receptor was identified in a human donor with alopecia areata. This sample comprised CD8+ T cells sorted from blood, obtained at week 24, from a patient treated with tofacitinib. The rearrangement combines TRBV19 with TRBJ1-1; the D segment could be TRBD1, given 6 matching bases. Here the CDR3 is given as CATSDLGQNTEAFF. The DNA reads TGTGCCACCAGTGATTTGGGACAGAACACTGAAGCTTTCTTT.